A selection of T cell receptor beta chains follows, all from one sample in a study of spatial heterogeneity in lung cancer. TCRdb fed the 5' RACE reads into MiXCR, producing one record per CDR3 protein. The sample yields about 23,000 distinct CDR3 sequences, around 4.6% seen once. Source: PBMCs, taken at surgery. The source of these receptors is a male donor with early-stage non-small cell lung cancer. The CDR3 runs from the conserved cysteine through the conserved F or W. Fields, in order: D gene, clone size, CDR3 length, J gene, V gene, CDR3 protein, CDR3 DNA. D genes are given only for firm matches. The size entry is marked missing in some rows and otherwise reads once, few, many or a size class.

TRBD1,many,15,TRBJ2-1,TRBV12-3/TRBV12-4,CASSIGQGTNNEQFF,TGTGCCAGCAGTATAGGACAGGGGACTAACAATGAGCAGTTCTTC
TRBD2,many,13,TRBJ2-1,TRBV20-1,CSLAGSSYNEQFF,TGCAGTCTAGCGGGGAGCTCCTACAATGAGCAGTTCTTC
TRBD2,many,16,TRBJ2-1,TRBV12-3/TRBV12-4,CASSSQTSGGVHEQFF,TGTGCCAGCAGTTCCCAGACTAGCGGGGGGGTCCATGAGCAGTTCTTC
NA,many,15,TRBJ1-2,TRBV7-9,CASSLGGRGDYGYTF,TGTGCCAGCAGCTTAGGGGGACGGGGCGACTATGGCTACACCTTC
TRBD1,many,15,TRBJ2-7,TRBV20-1,CSAYLLQGASYEQYF,TGCAGTGCTTACTTACTTCAGGGGGCCTCCTACGAGCAGTACTTC
TRBD1,many,14,TRBJ2-1,TRBV6-4,CASSVQGGQGEQFF,TGTGCCAGCAGTGTACAGGGGGGCCAGGGTGAGCAGTTCTTC
NA,NA,15,TRBJ2-7,TRBV18,CASSLQGLGRGEQYF,TGTGCCAGCTCACTCCAGGGACTTGGACGGGGAGAGCAGTACTTC
NA,many,14,TRBJ2-5,TRBV5-1,CASSLAPTQETQYF,TGCGCCAGCAGCTTGGCACCCACTCAAGAGACCCAGTACTTC
NA,NA,15,TRBJ2-3,TRBV7-6,CASSLVPASTDTQYF,TGTGCCAGCAGCTTAGTACCTGCTAGCACAGATACGCAGTATTTT
NA,many,13,TRBJ1-3,TRBV15,CATSLNEGNTIYF,TGTGCCACCAGCCTCAACGAAGGAAACACCATATATTTT
TRBD2,many,16,TRBJ2-5,TRBV3-1,CASSRGTSGSLETQYF,TGTGCCAGCAGCCGCGGGACTAGCGGGAGTTTAGAGACCCAGTACTTC
NA,many,16,TRBJ1-2,TRBV4-1,CASSQEVAGVNYGYTF,TGCGCCAGCAGCCAAGAAGTGGCAGGGGTGAACTATGGCTACACCTTC
TRBD2,many,15,TRBJ2-1,TRBV20-1,CSASGTSGKGNEQFF,TGCAGTGCTAGCGGGACTAGCGGGAAAGGCAATGAGCAGTTCTTC
NA,many,14,TRBJ1-1,TRBV7-3,CASSAGSSGTEAFF,TGTGCCAGCAGCGCCGGGTCCTCCGGGACTGAAGCTTTCTTT
NA,many,16,TRBJ1-4,TRBV3-1,CASRPTIQGSREKLFF,TGTGCCAGCAGACCGACTATACAGGGCAGCAGAGAAAAACTGTTTTTT
TRBD2,many,18,TRBJ2-1,TRBV20-1,CSATGLAGGPRSYNEQFF,TGCAGTGCTACGGGACTAGCGGGGGGGCCTCGTTCCTACAATGAGCAGTTCTTC
NA,many,15,TRBJ2-3,TRBV30,CAWSVRGGSTDTQYF,TGTGCCTGGAGTGTACGCGGCGGCAGCACAGATACGCAGTATTTT
NA,many,19,TRBJ1-5,TRBV6-1,CASSERVKRTGSQGQPQHF,TGTGCCAGCAGTGAAAGAGTCAAGAGAACGGGGAGTCAGGGTCAGCCCCAGCATTTT
TRBD2,many,17,TRBJ2-5,TRBV11-2,CASSFGGGLAGRETQYF,TGTGCCAGCAGCTTCGGTGGGGGCCTAGCGGGGAGGGAGACCCAGTACTTC
TRBD2,many,16,TRBJ2-1,TRBV20-1,CSARDSLAGAPNEQFF,TGCAGTGCTAGAGATTCCCTAGCGGGGGCTCCCAATGAGCAGTTCTTC
TRBD1,medium-sized,14,TRBJ2-5,TRBV5-1,CASSPSGQGETQYF,TGCGCCAGCAGCCCCTCGGGACAGGGAGAGACCCAGTACTTC
TRBD2,many,19,TRBJ2-3,TRBV6-6,CASSYRRGDAGFSTDTQYF,TGTGCCAGCAGTTACCGTCGGGGGGATGCGGGGTTTTCGACAGATACGCAGTATTTT
NA,many,15,TRBJ1-5,TRBV27,CASSRIRGGNQPQHF,TGTGCCAGCAGCCGGATCAGAGGGGGCAATCAGCCCCAGCATTTT
NA,many,16,TRBJ1-5,TRBV6-2/TRBV6-3,CASSYVLGVVSQPQHF,TGTGCCAGCAGTTACGTTTTGGGAGTTGTCAGTCAGCCCCAGCATTTT
NA,medium-sized,14,TRBJ2-1,TRBV20-1,CSAQSSTSYNEQFF,TGCAGTGCTCAATCTAGTACTTCCTACAATGAGCAGTTCTTC
TRBD1,many,15,TRBJ2-1,TRBV7-9,CASSIRDRSYNEQFF,TGTGCCAGCAGCATCCGGGACAGATCCTACAATGAGCAGTTCTTC
NA,many,17,TRBJ1-4,TRBV12-2,CASRRKHRDRVDEKLFF,TGTGCAAGTCGCCGTAAACACCGGGACAGGGTTGATGAAAAACTGTTTTTT
NA,many,13,TRBJ2-7,TRBV5-1,CASSLAGSYEQYF,TGCGCCAGCAGCTTGGCAGGTTCCTACGAGCAGTACTTC
TRBD1,many,15,TRBJ2-1,TRBV13,CASSSWDRDGNEQFF,TGTGCCAGCAGCTCCTGGGACAGGGACGGCAATGAGCAGTTCTTC
TRBD2,many,17,TRBJ2-1,TRBV6-5,CASSYSPRSGGAGEQFF,TGTGCCAGCAGTTACTCCCCAAGAAGCGGGGGGGCCGGTGAGCAGTTCTTC